This record covers a single TCR beta chain. Only one count was recorded for this clone. Its binding antigen is unknown. No base quality values were provided; no much bigger clone lies one nucleotide off. To sequence the TCRbeta CDR3 region, genomic DNA was isolated from the sorted cells. The immunoSEQ Assay was used to sequence the TCRbeta CDR3 regions. TCRdb carries this immuneACCESS record with in-frame sequences only. Its versions omit some clonotypes, under half of them owing to an unresolved V gene in the studies checked, with the rest unexplained. This sample gives approximately 70,000 clones in total; 80% to 95% of them show up just once. The ten largest clones represent about 1% of the sample. Patients with a history of autoimmune disease or receiving systemic immunosuppression were excluded from the trial. Peripheral blood for TCR sequencing was drawn from every dose cohort at baseline, at cycle 4 day 1 and at cycle 7 day 1. Samples were obtained from an open-label, multicenter, first-in-human phase I dose-escalation trial of ivuxolimab. Adults with locally advanced or metastatic melanoma, renal cell, hepatocellular, or head and neck squamous cell carcinoma were enrolled in the trial. Before TCR sequencing, CD4+ T cells and CD8+ T cells from peripheral blood were sorted into separate populations.

The data stem from a study of OX40 agonist ivuxolimab in advanced cancers. The study in broad terms: Ivuxolimab was an agonistic, fully human IgG2 monoclonal antibody directed against OX40 (CD134), a costimulatory receptor. Intravenous ivuxolimab was administered to patients every 2 weeks at six dose levels: 0.01, 0.1, 0.3, 1.5, 3 and 10 mg/kg. Among the 50 to 55 dose-escalation patients, 19 had hepatocellular carcinoma, roughly 15 melanoma, 9 renal cell carcinoma and 9 head and neck cancer. The dose-escalation cohort was approximately 83% male with a mean age of around 62 years, ranging from roughly 20 to 80. Prior anti-PD-1, anti-PD-L1 or anti-CTLA-4 therapy was permitted, and checkpoint inhibitors had been received by about 44% of dose-escalation patients. Partial responses were achieved by three dose-escalation patients, of whom one had hepatocellular carcinoma and two had cutaneous melanoma. Peripheral TCRbeta sequencing aimed to test whether ivuxolimab altered TCR sequence diversity and caused clonal T-cell expansion. The paper reports the monotherapy dose-escalation portion (N of about 54 patients) of the phase I ivuxolimab trial.

Reading from cysteine to phenylalanine, the CDR3 counts 14 amino acids. Just the 42-base CDR3 DNA is kept, in frame starting at base 1. Per the germline V gene (reference sequence), LNHNV is the CDR1 and YYDKDF is the CDR2. At the junction V is shortened by 8 bases and J by 5 bases, with 18 bases in between. Study-level results and caveats: At doses of 0.1 to 3.0 mg/kg, clonal expansion of both CD4+ and CD8+ T cells in blood was seen between baseline and week 6. The antigen specificity of the peripheral T cells that underwent clonal expansion was not determined. In the 0.1-3.0 mg/kg groups, partial responders had among the lowest normalized peripheral clonal expansion, particularly in CD8+ T cells. Low levels of normalized T-cell clonal expansion were also seen in some patients who did not respond. After ivuxolimab, expanded clones were on average more numerous among CD8+ T cells than among CD4+ T cells.

The rearrangement joined TRBV15 to TRBJ2-5; no D gene call is confident. The specimen comprised CD4+ or CD8+ T cells sorted from blood, sampled in a trial of the OX40 agonist ivuxolimab. The source of this sequence is an adult with an advanced solid tumor such as melanoma, head and neck, liver or kidney cancer. CDR3 loop: CATGSWARRETQYF. The DNA sequence follows: TGTGCCACCGGTTCGTGGGCCCGTAGGGAGACCCAGTACTTC.